This T cell receptor beta chain was identified during a study of T cells in Graves' hyperthyroidism and ophthalmopathy. The germline gives CDR1 SEHNR, CDR2 FQNEAQ (reference sequence). The V end lost 6 bases, the J end lost 10 bases, and 18 bases lay between the germline ends. CDR3 length equals 14 residues. This clonotype has a handful of counts. Amplified TCR beta CDR3 regions came from RNA transcripts. The HTBI primer set drove a first-round RT-PCR of the TCR CDR3. TCRdb processed the multiplex PCR reads anew with MiXCR; each CDR3 protein has one entry. This sample has 600,000 to 650,000 distinct CDR3 sequences; roughly 16% occur once, and the top ten carry 3.5% to 4%.

This rearrangement joins TRBV7-9 to TRBJ2-2, with D uncertain. The sample taken for sequencing was blood. This sequence was found in a woman in her twenties or thirties with Graves' hyperthyroidism. The CDR3 sequence: CASRPPGRPAELFF. For the CDR3, the DNA is TGTGCCAGCAGGCCTCCGGGCCGCCCCGCGGAGCTGTTTTTT.